Listed below are T cell receptor beta chains from one sample, sequenced in a study of blood T cell repertoires in COVID-19. The data were produced by immunoSEQ multiplex PCR, yet TCRdb's version contains in-frame clones alone and is incomplete. The data contain roughly 120,000 clones, 90% of them seen just once; the ten biggest clones take up roughly 3.7%. Sequencing was performed on peripheral blood. These receptors all stem from a man between 50 and 59 years old with active COVID-19. Both conserved end residues are part of each CDR3. Each record gives: V gene, J gene, CDR3 protein.

V gene: TRBV3-1/TRBV3-2; J gene: TRBJ2-3; CDR3 protein: CASSHGGTSTDTQYF
V gene: TRBV12-3/TRBV12-4; J gene: TRBJ2-1; CDR3 protein: CASSRGQGQFF
V gene: TRBV19; J gene: TRBJ2-1; CDR3 protein: CASSVLAGGNNEQFF
V gene: TRBV7-6; J gene: TRBJ2-1; CDR3 protein: CASSLARLGGRARNEQFF
V gene: TRBV10-2; J gene: TRBJ1-1; CDR3 protein: CASSEFGATEAFF
V gene: TRBV18; J gene: TRBJ1-2; CDR3 protein: CASSPSQQGYGYTF
V gene: TRBV6-1; J gene: TRBJ2-3; CDR3 protein: CASSDAGGTDTQYF
V gene: TRBV11-3; J gene: TRBJ2-1; CDR3 protein: CASSLTTSGRINEQFF
V gene: TRBV18; J gene: TRBJ2-1; CDR3 protein: CASSPGLALYNEQFF
V gene: TRBV11-3; J gene: TRBJ2-7; CDR3 protein: CASSGDRTGGSQYF
V gene: TRBV15; J gene: TRBJ1-2; CDR3 protein: CATSSPGTVPRYTF
V gene: TRBV21-1; J gene: TRBJ2-2; CDR3 protein: CASSKEGQSPGDGELFF
V gene: TRBV6-6; J gene: TRBJ2-7; CDR3 protein: CASSDRGPYEQYF
V gene: TRBV27; J gene: TRBJ2-2; CDR3 protein: CASSSTTSPGELFF
V gene: TRBV5-1; J gene: TRBJ1-3; CDR3 protein: CASSRGHQSSTIYF
V gene: TRBV5-1; J gene: TRBJ2-7; CDR3 protein: CASSATGHEFYEQYF
V gene: TRBV5-1; J gene: TRBJ2-5; CDR3 protein: CASSLSPMETQYF
V gene: TRBV5-4; J gene: TRBJ2-3; CDR3 protein: CASSLVGGGGFTDTQYF
V gene: TRBV5-5; J gene: TRBJ2-1; CDR3 protein: CASSLAGTRSLNNEQFF
V gene: TRBV6-5; J gene: TRBJ2-7; CDR3 protein: CASSLGTGGEQYF
V gene: TRBV2; J gene: TRBJ2-7; CDR3 protein: CASSGGRGAYEQYF
V gene: TRBV4-2; J gene: TRBJ1-1; CDR3 protein: CASSPGKNTEAFF
V gene: TRBV5-1; J gene: TRBJ2-2; CDR3 protein: CASSLGSGAATGELFF
V gene: TRBV2; J gene: TRBJ1-1; CDR3 protein: CASRPDRGVNTEAFF
V gene: TRBV7-2; J gene: TRBJ1-1; CDR3 protein: CASSLRRGRGTNTEAFF
V gene: TRBV27; J gene: TRBJ1-5; CDR3 protein: CASSLGGYSNQPQHF
V gene: TRBV24-1; J gene: TRBJ1-5; CDR3 protein: CATSDLPEQPGQNLSNQPQHF
V gene: TRBV5-1; J gene: TRBJ1-1; CDR3 protein: CASSLAGQGAEAFF
V gene: TRBV25-1; J gene: TRBJ2-2; CDR3 protein: CASSAGQVITGELFF
V gene: TRBV6-5; J gene: TRBJ1-1; CDR3 protein: CASVLLAVNTEAFF
V gene: TRBV5-4; J gene: TRBJ2-5; CDR3 protein: CASSSERGRGETQYF
V gene: TRBV28; J gene: TRBJ1-2; CDR3 protein: CASSLWGIYGYTF
V gene: TRBV19; J gene: TRBJ2-6; CDR3 protein: CASSIYGRSSGANVLTF
V gene: TRBV2; J gene: TRBJ1-6; CDR3 protein: CASSEAQGIGIGSPLHF
V gene: TRBV7-9; J gene: TRBJ2-5; CDR3 protein: CASSAGGGAGETQYF
V gene: TRBV6-5; J gene: TRBJ2-7; CDR3 protein: CASSSGNEQYF
V gene: TRBV9; J gene: TRBJ2-1; CDR3 protein: CASSVAASSYNEQFF
V gene: TRBV9; J gene: TRBJ2-3; CDR3 protein: CASSVVSTDTQYF
V gene: TRBV19; J gene: TRBJ2-5; CDR3 protein: CASNGRVGGKTQYF
V gene: TRBV15; J gene: TRBJ2-1; CDR3 protein: CATSREELASSYNEQFF
V gene: TRBV7-9; J gene: TRBJ2-5; CDR3 protein: CASRETGVGQETQYF
V gene: TRBV14; J gene: TRBJ2-1; CDR3 protein: CASSPWTSGIGSYNEQFF
V gene: TRBV6-5; J gene: TRBJ1-6; CDR3 protein: CASSYSPGSPPLHF
V gene: TRBV5-5; J gene: TRBJ2-1; CDR3 protein: CASSFGMGEQFF
V gene: TRBV10-3; J gene: TRBJ1-2; CDR3 protein: CAISEYQGARGYTF
V gene: TRBV3-1/TRBV3-2; J gene: TRBJ2-2; CDR3 protein: CASSQRTSSNTGELFF
V gene: TRBV6-6; J gene: TRBJ1-6; CDR3 protein: CASSRGQGSTNSPLHF
V gene: TRBV3-1/TRBV3-2; J gene: TRBJ1-1; CDR3 protein: CASSGSESRTEAFF
V gene: TRBV18; J gene: TRBJ1-4; CDR3 protein: CASSPRQGASNEKLFF
V gene: TRBV21-1; J gene: TRBJ2-1; CDR3 protein: CASRVSTGTSGVNEQFF
V gene: TRBV6-5; J gene: TRBJ2-5; CDR3 protein: CASTSGGAETQYF
V gene: TRBV6-5; J gene: TRBJ2-2; CDR3 protein: CASSPGLAKELFF